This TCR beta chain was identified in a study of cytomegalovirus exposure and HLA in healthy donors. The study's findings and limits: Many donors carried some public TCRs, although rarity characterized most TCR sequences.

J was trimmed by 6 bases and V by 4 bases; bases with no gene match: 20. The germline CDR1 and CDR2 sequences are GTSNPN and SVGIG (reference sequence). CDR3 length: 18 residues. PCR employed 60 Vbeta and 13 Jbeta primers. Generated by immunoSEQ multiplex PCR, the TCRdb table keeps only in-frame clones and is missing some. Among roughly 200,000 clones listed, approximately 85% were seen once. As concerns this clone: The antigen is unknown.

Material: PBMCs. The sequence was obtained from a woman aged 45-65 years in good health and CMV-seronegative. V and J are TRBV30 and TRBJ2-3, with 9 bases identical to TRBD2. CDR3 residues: CAWIRASLIAGEMDTQYF. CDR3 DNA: TGTGCCTGGATTCGGGCCTCTCTTATAGCGGGAGAAATGGATACGCAGTATTTT.